These 3 T cell receptor beta chains were sequenced from one sample in a study of T cell responses to AZD1222 COVID-19 vaccine. The assay was immunoSEQ multiplex PCR, and TCRdb's table has in-frame clones only and misses some. The sample gives roughly 120,000 clones, around 89% of which show up once; approximately 3.5% is in the top ten. The sequencing here drew on peripheral blood, taken 28 days after the second AZD1222 dose. The receptors here all came from an adult who received the AZD1222 COVID-19 vaccine.

This clone was found a few times. V is TRBV4-1 and J is TRBJ1-5; D not certain. Trimming took off 3 bases at V and 9 bases at J, with 15 bases between the two ends. Germline V gives CDR1 MGHRA, CDR2 YSYEKL. The CDR3 has 14 amino acids. CDR3 nucleotide sequence: TGCGCCAGCAGCCACCCAAGAACAGATCCGCCCCAGCATTTT. Translation: CASSHPRTDPPQHF.

The chain is built from TRBV6-2 or TRBV6-3 and TRBJ2-7; 7 bases fit TRBD1. Germline assignment: CDR1 MNHEY and CDR2 SVGEGT. The CDR3 has 17 residues. After removal of 5 bases from V and 4 bases from J, the junction contained 17 bases not matched to a gene. In DNA, the CDR3 is TGTGCCAGCAGTACCACCGGGGAGACAGGGATCGGGTACGAGCAGTACTTC. Translating it yields CASSTTGETGIGYEQYF.

This clone was found once. The rearrangement links TRBV27 to TRBJ1-5, with D uncertain. The CDR3 has 13 amino acids. V dropped 3 bases and J dropped 4 bases, with 7 bases sitting between them. The germline CDR1 and CDR2 sequences are MNHEY and SMNVEV (reference sequence). CDR3 residues: CASSFGRNQPQHF. The CDR3 DNA is TGTGCCAGCAGTTTTGGACGAAATCAGCCCCAGCATTTT.